The 10 T cell receptor beta chains below were found in one sample sequenced in a study of shared clonotypes between healthy human individuals. TCRdb keeps only in-frame clones here, not all; method: immunoSEQ multiplex PCR. The table records 900,000 to 1,200,000 clones, around 78% of them present only once. Sequencing input: memory CD4+ T cells from PBMCs. Subset meaning: CD45RA-negative fraction. These receptors originate from a man aged 18-30 years in good health. Some clones in this sample may be carry-over from other donors' samples.

This clone was counted a single time. The rearrangement uses TRBV5-1 and TRBJ2-7, with 8 bases that match TRBD1. The CDR3 has 14 amino acids. CDR1 is SGHRS, CDR2 YFSETQ, per germline. The V segment lost 2 bases and the J segment 1 base; nucleotides outside the gene matches: 2. CDR3 in amino acids: CASSFGQGSYEQYF. The CDR3 DNA reads as TGCGCCAGCAGCTTCGGACAGGGTTCCTACGAGCAGTACTTC.

The chain couples TRBV2 to TRBJ2-7, with D hard to call. This CDR3 region has 13 residues. Deletions cut 3 bases from V and 6 bases from J, with 12 bases between. CDR1 and CDR2 from the germline V gene are SNHLY and FYNNEI. The DNA of the CDR3 is TGTGCCAGCAGTGAGCTAAGAGTCGGCGAGCAGTACTTC. This sequence encodes CASSELRVGEQYF.

This clone was detected only a few times. This chain joins TRBV4-3 and TRBJ2-3; possibly TRBD2 for D (6 bases). The germline V and J ends were trimmed by 4 bases and 4 bases, with 15 bases remaining between them. CDR3 length: 15 amino acids. Germline loops: CDR1 LGHNA, CDR2 YSLEER. For the CDR3, the DNA is TGCGCCAGCAGCCCAGGCGGGGCGCGGGCAGATACGCAGTATTTT. Protein product: CASSPGGARADTQYF.

Note on this clone: Other DNA sequences from this sample encode an identical CDR3 as well. The gene calls are TRBV28 and TRBJ1-2, with unresolved D. There are 12 residues in the CDR3. Trimming shortened V by 5 bases and J by 3 bases, and 7 bases separated the two germline ends. Germline CDR1 and CDR2: MDHEN and SYDVKM. Here the CDR3 reads CASSLQDYGYTF. CDR3 coding DNA: TGTGCCAGCAGTCTCCAGGACTATGGCTACACCTTC.

This clone was seen only once. The genes are TRBV5-6 and TRBJ2-4; D is unresolved. The CDR3 is 14 amino acids. The germline V gene encodes CDR1 SGHDT and CDR2 YYEEEE. Trimming took off 1 base at V and 4 bases at J, with 9 bases between the two ends. Here the CDR3 DNA reads TGTGCCAGCAGCTTGTCAGTGAGTAAAAACATTCAGTACTTC. Protein: CASSLSVSKNIQYF.

The rearrangement links TRBV2 to TRBJ1-2, with D possibly matching TRBD1 (6 bases). The CDR3 covers 13 residues. Trimming took 3 bases from V and 3 from J, leaving 8 bases between them. CDR1 SNHLY and CDR2 FYNNEI come from the germline V gene. CDR3 sequence reads: CASSDTGYYGYTF. DNA for the CDR3: TGTGCCAGCAGTGATACAGGGTACTATGGCTACACCTTC.

In its sample, this clone was seen a few times. The gene calls are TRBV5-1 and TRBJ2-3, with D perhaps TRBD2 (6 bases). Trimming pared 1 base from V and 1 base from J, leaving 13 bases between. The CDR3 has 16 residues. CDR1 is SGHRS, CDR2 YFSETQ, per germline. CDR3 sequence: CASSLIGGTRTDTQYF. In DNA, the CDR3 is TGCGCCAGCAGCTTGATTGGCGGGACCCGCACAGATACGCAGTATTTT. Drawing the rest from reference TRBV5-1 and TRBJ2-3, the complete variable domain is KAGVTQTPRYLIKTRGQQVTLSCSPISGHRSVSWYQQTPGQGLQFLFEYFSETQRNKGNFPGRFSGRQFSNSRSEMNVSTLELGDSALYLCASSLIGGTRTDTQYFGPGTRLTVL.

The chain is built from TRBV5-4 and TRBJ2-7, with 7 bases aligning to TRBD2. Trimming took 4 bases from V and 2 from J; bases not matched to a gene: 9. The CDR3 length is 15 residues. In germline, CDR1 is SGHNT, CDR2 YYREEE (reference sequence). The CDR3 nucleotides are TGTGCCAGCAGCGCCGGGGAGGGTAACACCTACGAGCAGTACTTC. Its translation: CASSAGEGNTYEQYF. The full variable domain, its missing parts supplied by reference TRBV5-4 and TRBJ2-7, is ETGVTQSPTHLIKTRGQQVTLRCSSQSGHNTVSWYQQALGQGPQFIFQYYREEENGRGNFPPRFSGLQFPNYSSELNVNALELDDSALYLCASSAGEGNTYEQYFGPGTRLTVT.

The rearrangement uses TRBV9 and TRBJ2-3; 9 nucleotides align to TRBD2. Germline CDR1 reads SGDLS; CDR2 reads YYNGEE. With V trimmed by 3 bases and J by 6 bases, 5 bases remained unmatched. There are 14 residues in the CDR3. CDR3: CASSAGLASDTQYF. CDR3 bases: TGTGCCAGCAGCGCTGGACTAGCGTCCGATACGCAGTATTTT.

The J gene is TRBJ2-1, the V gene TRBV11-3; no clear D. Germline CDR1 reads SGHNT; CDR2 reads YENEEA. The CDR3 covers 12 residues. V was cut by 3 bases and J by 10 bases, with 10 bases left in between. The CDR3 DNA reads as TGTGCCAGCAGCTTGATGGGCCACGAGCAGTTCTTC. Translated: CASSLMGHEQFF.